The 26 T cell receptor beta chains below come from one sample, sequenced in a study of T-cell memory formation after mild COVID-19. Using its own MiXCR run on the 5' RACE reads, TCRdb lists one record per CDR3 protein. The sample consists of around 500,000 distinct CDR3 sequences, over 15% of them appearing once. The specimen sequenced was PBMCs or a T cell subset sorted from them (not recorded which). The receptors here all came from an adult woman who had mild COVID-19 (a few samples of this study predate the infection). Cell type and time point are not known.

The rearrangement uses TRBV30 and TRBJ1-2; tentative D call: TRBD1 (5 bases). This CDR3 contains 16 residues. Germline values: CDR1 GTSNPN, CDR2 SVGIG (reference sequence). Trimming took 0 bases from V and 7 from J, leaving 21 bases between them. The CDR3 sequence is CAWSVKGVGVVVGYTF. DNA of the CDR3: TGTGCCTGGAGTGTAAAGGGAGTAGGGGTCGTCGTTGGCTACACCTTC.

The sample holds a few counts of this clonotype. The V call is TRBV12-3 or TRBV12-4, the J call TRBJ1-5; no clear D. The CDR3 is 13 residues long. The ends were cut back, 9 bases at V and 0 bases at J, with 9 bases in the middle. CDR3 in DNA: TGTGCCAGTGCCCAGAGTAGCAATCAGCCCCAGCATTTT. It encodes CASAQSSNQPQHF.

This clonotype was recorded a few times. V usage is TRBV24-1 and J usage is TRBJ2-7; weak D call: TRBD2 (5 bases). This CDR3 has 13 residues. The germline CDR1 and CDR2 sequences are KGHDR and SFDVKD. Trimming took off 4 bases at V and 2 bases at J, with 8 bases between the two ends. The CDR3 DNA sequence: TGTGCCACCAGTGAACGGGGTACCTACGAGCAGTACTTC. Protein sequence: CATSERGTYEQYF.

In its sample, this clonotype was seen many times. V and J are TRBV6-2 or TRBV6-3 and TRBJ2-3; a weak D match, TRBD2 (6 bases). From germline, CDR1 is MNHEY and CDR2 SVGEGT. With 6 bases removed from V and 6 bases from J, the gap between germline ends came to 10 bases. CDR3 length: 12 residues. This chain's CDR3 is CASSPSGDTQYF. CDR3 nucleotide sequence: TGTGCCAGCAGCCCCAGCGGGGATACGCAGTATTTT.

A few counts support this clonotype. Here the CDR3 reads CASSRFQGTATEAFF. CDR3 sequence (DNA): TGTGCCAGCAGCCGTTTCCAGGGGACGGCCACTGAAGCTTTCTTT. This chain links TRBV14 with TRBJ1-1; D may be TRBD1 (6 bases). V gave up 4 bases and J gave up 4 bases, with 16 bases separating them. CDR3 length: 15 residues. CDR1 and CDR2 (germline): SGHDN, FVKESK. Full variable domain (missing parts from reference TRBV14 and TRBJ1-1): EAGVTQFPSHSVIEKGQTVTLRCDPISGHDNLYWYRRVMGKEIKFLLHFVKESKQDESGMPNNRFLAERTGGTYSTLKVQPAELEDSGVYFCASSRFQGTATEAFFGQGTRLTVV.

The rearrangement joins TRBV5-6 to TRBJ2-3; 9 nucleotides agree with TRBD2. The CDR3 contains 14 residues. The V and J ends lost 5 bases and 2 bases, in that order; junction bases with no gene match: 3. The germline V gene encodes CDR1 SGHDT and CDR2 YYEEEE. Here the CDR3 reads CASRAGGVTDTQYF. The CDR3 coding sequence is TGTGCCAGCAGAGCGGGAGGAGTCACAGATACGCAGTATTTT.

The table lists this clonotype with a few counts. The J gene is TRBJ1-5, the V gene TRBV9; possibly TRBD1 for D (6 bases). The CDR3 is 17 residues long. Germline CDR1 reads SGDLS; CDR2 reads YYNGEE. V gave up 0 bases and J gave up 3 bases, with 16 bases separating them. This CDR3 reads CASSVARVGDNNQPQHF. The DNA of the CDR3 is TGTGCCAGCAGCGTAGCCCGCGTGGGGGACAACAATCAGCCCCAGCATTTT.

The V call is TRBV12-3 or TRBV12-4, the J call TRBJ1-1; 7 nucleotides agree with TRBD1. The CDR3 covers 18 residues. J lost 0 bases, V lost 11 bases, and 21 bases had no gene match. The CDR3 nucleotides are TGTGCCCAACAAAAGATCCGAAGGGGGCTAGAGATGAACACTGAAGCTTTCTTT. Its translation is CAQQKIRRGLEMNTEAFF.

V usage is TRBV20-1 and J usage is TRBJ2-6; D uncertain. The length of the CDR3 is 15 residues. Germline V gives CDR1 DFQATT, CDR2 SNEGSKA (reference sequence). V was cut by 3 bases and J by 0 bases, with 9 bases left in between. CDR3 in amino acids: CSASRSSSGANVLTF. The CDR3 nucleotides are TGCAGTGCTAGCCGCTCCAGCTCTGGGGCCAACGTCCTGACTTTC.

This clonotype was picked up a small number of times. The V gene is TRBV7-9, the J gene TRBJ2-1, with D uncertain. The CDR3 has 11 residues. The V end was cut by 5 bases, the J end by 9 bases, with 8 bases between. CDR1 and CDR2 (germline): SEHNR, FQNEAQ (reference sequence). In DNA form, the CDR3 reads TGTGCCAGCAGCCCGCAGAGTGAGCAGTTCTTC. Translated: CASSPQSEQFF.

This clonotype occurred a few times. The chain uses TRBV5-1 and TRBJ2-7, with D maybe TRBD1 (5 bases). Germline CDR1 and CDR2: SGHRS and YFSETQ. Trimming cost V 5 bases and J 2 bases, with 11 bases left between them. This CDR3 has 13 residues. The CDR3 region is CASRADSPYEQYF. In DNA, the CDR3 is TGCGCCAGCAGGGCCGACAGTCCCTACGAGCAGTACTTC.

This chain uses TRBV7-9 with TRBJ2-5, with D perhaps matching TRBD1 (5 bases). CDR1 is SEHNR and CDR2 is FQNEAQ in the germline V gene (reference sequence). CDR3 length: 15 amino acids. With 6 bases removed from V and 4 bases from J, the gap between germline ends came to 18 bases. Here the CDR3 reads CASSYLQGWGETQYF. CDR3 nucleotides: TGTGCCAGCAGTTATCTTCAGGGTTGGGGAGAGACCCAGTACTTC.

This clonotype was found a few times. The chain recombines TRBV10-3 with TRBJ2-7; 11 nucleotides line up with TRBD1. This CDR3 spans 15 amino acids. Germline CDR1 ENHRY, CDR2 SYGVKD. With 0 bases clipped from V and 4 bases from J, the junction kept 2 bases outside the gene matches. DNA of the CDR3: TGTGCCATCAGTGAGTCTGGACAGGGGGCTTACGAGCAGTACTTC. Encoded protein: CAISESGQGAYEQYF.

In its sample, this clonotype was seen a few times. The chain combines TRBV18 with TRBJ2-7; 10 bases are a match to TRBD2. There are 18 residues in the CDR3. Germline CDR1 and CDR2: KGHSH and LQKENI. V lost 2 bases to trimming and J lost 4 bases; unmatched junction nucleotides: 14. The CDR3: CASSPASGGSLRGYEQYF. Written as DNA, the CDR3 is TGTGCCAGCTCACCAGCTAGCGGGGGTTCGCTACGCGGGTACGAGCAGTACTTC.

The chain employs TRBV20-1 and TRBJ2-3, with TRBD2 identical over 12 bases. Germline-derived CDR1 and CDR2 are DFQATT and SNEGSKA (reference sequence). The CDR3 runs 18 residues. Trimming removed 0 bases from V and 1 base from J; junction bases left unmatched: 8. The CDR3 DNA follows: TGCAGTGCTAGAGATTGGGCTAGCGGGGGGGTCGGCACAGATACGCAGTATTTT. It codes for CSARDWASGGVGTDTQYF.

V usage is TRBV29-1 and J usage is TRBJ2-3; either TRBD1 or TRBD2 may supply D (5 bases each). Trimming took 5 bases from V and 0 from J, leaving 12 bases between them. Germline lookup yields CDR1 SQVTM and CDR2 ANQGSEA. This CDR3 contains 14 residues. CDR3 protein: CSVRGELSTDTQYF. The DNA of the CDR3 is TGCAGCGTTAGAGGGGAACTTAGCACAGATACGCAGTATTTT.

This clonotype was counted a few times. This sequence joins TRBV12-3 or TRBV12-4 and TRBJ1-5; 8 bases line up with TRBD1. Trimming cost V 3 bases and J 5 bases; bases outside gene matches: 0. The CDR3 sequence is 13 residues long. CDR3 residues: CASSLGQDQPQHF. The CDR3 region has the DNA TGTGCCAGCAGTTTGGGACAGGATCAGCCCCAGCATTTT.

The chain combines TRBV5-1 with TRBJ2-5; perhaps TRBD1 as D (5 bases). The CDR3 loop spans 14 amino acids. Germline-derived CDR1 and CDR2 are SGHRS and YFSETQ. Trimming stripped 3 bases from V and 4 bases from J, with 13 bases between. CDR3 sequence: CASSYQGSGETQYF. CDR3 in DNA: TGCGCCAGCAGCTACCAGGGCTCGGGAGAGACCCAGTACTTC. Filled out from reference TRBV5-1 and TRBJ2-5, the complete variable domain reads KAGVTQTPRYLIKTRGQQVTLSCSPISGHRSVSWYQQTPGQGLQFLFEYFSETQRNKGNFPGRFSGRQFSNSRSEMNVSTLELGDSALYLCASSYQGSGETQYFGPGTRLLVL.

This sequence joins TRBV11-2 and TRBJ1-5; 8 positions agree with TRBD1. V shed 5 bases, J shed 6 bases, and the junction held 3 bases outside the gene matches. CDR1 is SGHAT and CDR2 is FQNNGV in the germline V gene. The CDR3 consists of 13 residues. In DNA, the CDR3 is TGTGCCAGCAGCCCGACAGGGGTTCAGCCCCAGCATTTT. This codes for CASSPTGVQPQHF.

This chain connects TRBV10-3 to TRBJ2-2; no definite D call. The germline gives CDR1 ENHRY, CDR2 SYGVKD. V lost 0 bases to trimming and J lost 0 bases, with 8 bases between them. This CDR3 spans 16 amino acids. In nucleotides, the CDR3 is TGTGCCATCAGTGAGTCGATTCAGTCGAACACCGGGGAGCTGTTTTTT. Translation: CAISESIQSNTGELFF.

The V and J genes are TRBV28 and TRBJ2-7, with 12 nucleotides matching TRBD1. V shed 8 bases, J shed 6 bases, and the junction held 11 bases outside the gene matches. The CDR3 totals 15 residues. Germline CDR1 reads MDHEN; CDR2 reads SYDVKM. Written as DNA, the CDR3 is TGTGCCAGCGGACGGGCGGGACAGGGGGCTTTCGAGCAGTACTTC. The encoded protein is CASGRAGQGAFEQYF.

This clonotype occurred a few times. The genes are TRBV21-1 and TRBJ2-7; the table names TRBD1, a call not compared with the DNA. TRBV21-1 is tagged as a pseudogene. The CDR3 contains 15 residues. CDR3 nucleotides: TGTGCCAGCAGTATCGGGACATATAGCTCCTACGAGCAGTACTTC. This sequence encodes CASSIGTYSSYEQYF.

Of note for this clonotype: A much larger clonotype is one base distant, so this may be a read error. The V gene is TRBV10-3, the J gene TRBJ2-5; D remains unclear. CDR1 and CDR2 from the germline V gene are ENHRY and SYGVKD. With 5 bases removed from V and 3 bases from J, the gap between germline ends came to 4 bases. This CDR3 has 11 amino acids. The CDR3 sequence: CAISQEETQYF. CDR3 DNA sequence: TGTGCCATCAGTCAGGAAGAGACCCAGTACTTC.

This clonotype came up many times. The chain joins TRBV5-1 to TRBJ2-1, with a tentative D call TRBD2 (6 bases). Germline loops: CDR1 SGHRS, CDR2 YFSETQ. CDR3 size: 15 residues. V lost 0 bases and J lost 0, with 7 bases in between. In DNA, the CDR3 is TGCGCCAGCAGCTTGGAGGGAGGCTCCTACAATGAGCAGTTCTTC. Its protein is CASSLEGGSYNEQFF.

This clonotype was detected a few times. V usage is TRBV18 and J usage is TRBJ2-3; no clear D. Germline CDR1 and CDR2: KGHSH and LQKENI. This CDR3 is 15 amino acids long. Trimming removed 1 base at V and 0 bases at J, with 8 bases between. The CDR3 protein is CASSPLPGSTDTQYF. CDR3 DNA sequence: TGTGCCAGCTCACCACTTCCGGGTAGCACAGATACGCAGTATTTT.

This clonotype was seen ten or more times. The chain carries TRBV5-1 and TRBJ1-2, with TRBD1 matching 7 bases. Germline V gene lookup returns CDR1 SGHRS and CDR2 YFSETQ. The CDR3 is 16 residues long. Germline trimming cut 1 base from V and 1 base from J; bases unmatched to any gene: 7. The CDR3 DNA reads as TGCGCCAGCAGCTTGCAGGGGGGTATTAATAACTATGGCTACACCTTC. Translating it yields CASSLQGGINNYGYTF.